The 4 T cell receptor beta chains reported below all come from one sample, sequenced in a study of PD-L1 blockade in urothelial cancer. Repertoires were generated with immunoSEQ multiplex PCR, while TCRdb's copy carries only in-frame clones and drops some. There are roughly 130,000 clones in the sample; about 81% occur only once, and 2.5% to 4% lies in the top ten. Time point reported: pretreatment peripheral blood. The material sequenced was PBMCs, taken around atezolizumab (anti-PD-L1) treatment. The receptor set was obtained from a man between 45 and 60 years old with urothelial cancer.

CDR3 protein: CASSLGMNRYNEQFF. As DNA, the CDR3 is TGTGCCAGCAGCTTAGGCATGAACAGATACAATGAGCAGTTCTTC. The V call is TRBV11-2, the J call TRBJ2-1; D gene unclear. Germline V gene data show CDR1 as SGHAT and CDR2 as FQNNGV. V lost 1 base and J lost 4, with 11 bases in between. The CDR3 consists of 15 residues.

In its sample, this clone was seen once. This chain uses TRBV11-2 with TRBJ2-5; D gene ambiguous. Germline CDR1 and CDR2: SGHAT and FQNNGV. V lost 5 bases, J lost 5 bases, and 18 bases lay in between. The CDR3 extends over 15 amino acids. CDR3 coding DNA: TGTGCCAGCAGCCATCCGCTTCTGAAGCGTGAGACCCAGTACTTC. The encoded protein is CASSHPLLKRETQYF.

CDR3 region: CAIRGTGGWDTGELFF. CDR3 DNA sequence: TGTGCCATCAGGGGGACAGGGGGCTGGGACACCGGGGAGCTGTTTTTT. The chain uses TRBV10-3 and TRBJ2-2; 12 nucleotides match TRBD1. The germline V gene encodes CDR1 ENHRY and CDR2 SYGVKD. The CDR3 contains 16 residues. After removal of 6 bases from V and 3 bases from J, the junction contained 5 bases not matched to a gene.

The rearrangement uses TRBV7-3 and TRBJ2-1; weak D call: TRBD2 (5 bases). The V end lost 0 bases, the J end lost 14 bases, and 14 bases lay between the germline ends. Germline CDR1 and CDR2: SGHTA and FQGTGA. The CDR3 covers 13 residues. This CDR3 is CASSLTSQEVKFF. The CDR3, as DNA: TGTGCCAGCAGCTTAACAAGTCAGGAGGTAAAGTTCTTC.